This record covers a single T cell receptor beta chain. It lacks a known antigen. Within one base of it there is no much larger clone, and no base qualities were kept. The sample comes from a study of chemoradiotherapy in HPV16-positive cancers (dated by TCRdb to 2022 to 2024). Turning to the overall study: Candidate HPV-specific T-cell clones and common TCR motifs were defined through functional T-cell assays on cells from a couple of HPV16-positive patients. The candidate HPV-specific TCRs and motifs were then tracked in TCR repertoires from around 86 patients with HPV-related cancers. The study asked whether T-cell immunity to the HPV oncoproteins E6 and E7 changes during chemoradiotherapy and whether this immunity affects survival.

Repertoires were sampled multiple times during chemoradiotherapy, which allowed clonal expansion in the tumor microenvironment to be followed. Libraries came from the immunoSEQ multiplex PCR assay. TCRdb provides this immuneACCESS table in a form limited to in-frame rearrangements. Some clones are lacking; in checked studies, under half of them reflect an unresolved V gene, and why the rest are absent is not known. Counted in this sample were some 30,000 clones; around 77% of them appeared once. About 3.8% of the sample lies in the top ten. Study-level results and caveats: In HPV16-positive patients, expansion of HPV-responsive T cells during chemoradiotherapy was associated with improved recurrence-free survival. The survival association was reported for HPV16-positive patients, and the functional definition of HPV-specific T cells was derived from only a couple of HPV16-positive patients. Expansion of candidate HPV-specific clones and E7-related TCR motifs was observed in the tumor microenvironment during treatment, whereas no such expansion was observed for non-HPV-specific T cells.

The clonotype originates from a human donor with HPV-associated anogenital cancer. The sample in question was blood, obtained from a patient who underwent chemoradiotherapy.

The CDR3 in this case is CATARGAVGNTIYF. The DNA sequence reads TGTGCCACGGCGAGGGGGGCAGTTGGAAACACCATATATTTT. The rearrangement combines TRBV15 with TRBJ1-3; perhaps TRBD1 is the D gene, with 6 bases matching. The germline ends are 15 bases apart after V is trimmed by 9 bases and J by 3 bases. The CDR3, cysteine through phenylalanine, is 14 amino acids long. The entry retains the CDR3 DNA only, 42 bases that are in frame from base 1. CDR1 and CDR2, looked up from the germline V gene (reference sequence), are LNHNV and YYDKDF.